This TCR beta chain was retrieved from a study of CD8 T cells in Susac syndrome. TEMRA cells were FACS-enriched and CD8+ and CD4+ T cells negatively isolated. This CDR3 contains 14 residues. The V gene lost 1 base and the J gene lost 1 base, with 7 bases spanning the gap. Germline V gene lookup returns CDR1 SEHNR and CDR2 FQNEAQ (reference sequence). cDNA came from roughly 0.5 to 1 ug RNA primed by random hexamers. TCRdb ran MiXCR on the immunoSEQ multiplex PCR reads and lists one entry per CDR3 protein. The sample lists roughly 190,000 distinct CDR3 sequences; roughly 92% were seen once. The chain links TRBV7-9 to TRBJ1-1; no clear D. Sequenced input: CD4+ T cells from PBMCs. The sequence came from a human donor in good health. CDR3 sequence: CASSLVDSNTEAFF. As DNA, the CDR3 is TGTGCCAGCAGCTTAGTAGACTCGAACACTGAAGCTTTCTTT.